A selection of T cell receptor beta chains follows, all from one sample in a study of OX40 agonist ivuxolimab in advanced cancers. Assay used: immunoSEQ multiplex PCR; TCRdb lists only in-frame clones, some missing. The sample records 65,000 to 70,000 clones, around 87% being singletons. The sequencing here drew on CD4+ or CD8+ T cells sorted from blood, taken in a trial of the OX40 agonist ivuxolimab. Every receptor here comes from an adult with an advanced solid tumor such as melanoma, head and neck, liver or kidney cancer. Each CDR3 is given with its conserved first and last residue. The D gene is left open where the match is weak. Expanded clones are given a class, and other clones once, few, many or no size at all.

J: TRBJ2-3
D: NA
V: TRBV7-8
size: NA
DNA: TGTGCCAGCAGCCTAGAGCCGGGGGATGAAGATACGCAGTATTTT
CDR3: CASSLEPGDEDTQYF

J: TRBJ2-5
D: TRBD2
V: TRBV2
size: NA
DNA: TGTGCCAGCAGTGGGGGTACTAGCGGGGGAGCAGAGACCCAGTACTTC
CDR3: CASSGGTSGGAETQYF

J: TRBJ2-7
D: TRBD1
V: TRBV7-9
size: NA
DNA: TGTGCCAGCAGCTTAGAGACAACAGACAGGGGGCGATACGAGCAGTACTTC
CDR3: CASSLETTDRGRYEQYF

J: TRBJ2-1
D: TRBD2
V: TRBV29-1
size: NA
DNA: TGCAGCGTAGACCCGGGGGGTAGGGATGAGCAGTTCTTC
CDR3: CSVDPGGRDEQFF

J: TRBJ2-1
D: TRBD1
V: TRBV7-3
size: NA
DNA: TGTGCCAGCAGCCCGACCGGGACAGGGTACAATGAGCAGTTCTTC
CDR3: CASSPTGTGYNEQFF

J: TRBJ2-2
D: TRBD1
V: TRBV7-9
size: NA
DNA: TGTGCCAGCAGTTACGACCCGGACAGGCCCCTGAACACCGGGGAGCTGTTTTTT
CDR3: CASSYDPDRPLNTGELFF

J: TRBJ1-4
D: TRBD1
V: TRBV9
size: once
DNA: TGTGCCAGCAGCCCCCTTGAGGGGGCGAGGGAAAAACTGTTTTTT
CDR3: CASSPLEGAREKLFF

J: TRBJ1-2
D: NA
V: TRBV4-1
size: NA
DNA: TGCGCCAGCAGCCAAGATCCGCAGGACTATGGCTACACCTTC
CDR3: CASSQDPQDYGYTF

J: TRBJ1-3
D: TRBD1
V: TRBV7-9
size: NA
DNA: TGTGCCAGCAGCTCGGTACAGGGGGAGGACTCTGGAAACACCATATATTTT
CDR3: CASSSVQGEDSGNTIYF

J: TRBJ2-7
D: TRBD1
V: TRBV18
size: NA
DNA: TGTGCCAGCTCACAGGACAGGGGTGGATACGAGCAGTACTTC
CDR3: CASSQDRGGYEQYF

J: TRBJ1-2
D: TRBD1
V: TRBV18
size: NA
DNA: TGTGCCAGCTCACCGGGGGACAGGGGGCTTTTGGGACATGGCTACACCTTC
CDR3: CASSPGDRGLLGHGYTF

J: TRBJ2-5
D: NA
V: TRBV6-6
size: NA
DNA: TGTGCCACCTCCGGAAGGGGAGAAGAGACCCAGTACTTC
CDR3: CATSGRGEETQYF

J: TRBJ2-7
D: NA
V: TRBV6-1
size: NA
DNA: TGTGCCAGCAGTGAGTCAGGGGCCTACGAGCAGTACTTC
CDR3: CASSESGAYEQYF

J: TRBJ1-3
D: NA
V: TRBV6-6
size: NA
DNA: TGTGCCAGCAGTTACTCGACAGGCAGCTCTGGAAACACCATATATTTT
CDR3: CASSYSTGSSGNTIYF

J: TRBJ2-3
D: TRBD2
V: TRBV30
size: NA
DNA: TGTGCCTGGAGTCCTGGACTAGCGTCACCCACAGATACGCAGTATTTT
CDR3: CAWSPGLASPTDTQYF

J: TRBJ2-1
D: NA
V: TRBV6-5
size: few
DNA: TGTGCCAGCAGTTACAAGGGGAAGAACAATGAGCAGTTCTTC
CDR3: CASSYKGKNNEQFF

J: TRBJ2-2
D: NA
V: TRBV5-5
size: NA
DNA: TGTGCCAGCAGCTTGAAAGGGGAGCTGTTTTTT
CDR3: CASSLKGELFF

J: TRBJ2-1
D: NA
V: TRBV5-1
size: NA
DNA: TGCGCCAGCAGCGCAGTCAACCCGGGCAATGAGCAGTTCTTC
CDR3: CASSAVNPGNEQFF

J: TRBJ2-7
D: NA
V: TRBV30
size: NA
DNA: TGTGCCTTTGATACTCTTTACGAGCAGTACTTC
CDR3: CAFDTLYEQYF

J: TRBJ1-3
D: TRBD1
V: TRBV5-4
size: NA
DNA: TGTGCCAGCAGCTCCCTGGACAGGAACTCTGGAAACACCATATATTTT
CDR3: CASSSLDRNSGNTIYF

J: TRBJ2-2
D: TRBD1
V: TRBV7-9
size: NA
DNA: TGTGCCAGCAGTACAGGGGTTTCCGGGGAGCTGTTTTTT
CDR3: CASSTGVSGELFF

J: TRBJ2-7
D: NA
V: TRBV5-4
size: NA
DNA: TGTGCCAGCAGCTTGGCGGGGGCCAGGTACGAGCAGTACTTC
CDR3: CASSLAGARYEQYF

J: TRBJ2-3
D: NA
V: TRBV6-1
size: NA
DNA: TGTGCCATCCGACAGGCGAGCACAGATACGCAGTATTTT
CDR3: CAIRQASTDTQYF

J: TRBJ2-3
D: TRBD2
V: TRBV5-6
size: NA
DNA: TGTGCCAGCAGCTTGTGGACTAGCGGGAATCCAGATACGCAGTATTTT
CDR3: CASSLWTSGNPDTQYF

J: TRBJ1-2
D: NA
V: TRBV18
size: few
DNA: TGTGCCAGCTCACCGGGCGAGGGTAGCTATGGCTACACCTTC
CDR3: CASSPGEGSYGYTF

J: TRBJ2-7
D: TRBD2
V: TRBV19
size: once
DNA: TGTGCCAGTAGTAATTACCCCGGGGCTAGCGGGACTTACGAGCAGTACTTC
CDR3: CASSNYPGASGTYEQYF

J: TRBJ1-5
D: NA
V: TRBV6-1
size: NA
DNA: TGTGCCAGCACGGGTTTCAGACAGCCCCAGCATTTT
CDR3: CASTGFRQPQHF

J: TRBJ2-1
D: NA
V: TRBV5-4
size: NA
DNA: TGTGCCAGCAGCCACGGAGACCTCTACAATGAGCAGTTCTTC
CDR3: CASSHGDLYNEQFF

J: TRBJ1-4
D: NA
V: TRBV6-5
size: NA
DNA: TGTGCCAGCAGTGTGGGGAGGGAAAAACTGTTTTTT
CDR3: CASSVGREKLFF

J: TRBJ2-7
D: NA
V: TRBV6-1
size: NA
DNA: TGTGCCAGCAGTGAAGCCGCCGGGACAACAGACGAGCAGTACTTC
CDR3: CASSEAAGTTDEQYF

J: TRBJ1-3
D: NA
V: TRBV19
size: NA
DNA: TGTGCCAGTCAATCGGGACGAATCTCTGGAAACACCATATATTTT
CDR3: CASQSGRISGNTIYF

J: TRBJ1-2
D: NA
V: TRBV30
size: NA
DNA: TGTGCCTGTAACAAGGGTTATGGCTACACCTTC
CDR3: CACNKGYGYTF

J: TRBJ1-2
D: NA
V: TRBV4-3
size: NA
DNA: TGCGCCAGCAGCCAAGAGGGGGGGGGCAACTATGGCTACACCTTC
CDR3: CASSQEGGGNYGYTF

J: TRBJ2-7
D: TRBD1
V: TRBV7-2
size: NA
DNA: TGTGCCAGCAGCCGGACAGGGGATTTTTACGAGCAGTACTTC
CDR3: CASSRTGDFYEQYF

J: TRBJ2-5
D: NA
V: TRBV2
size: NA
DNA: TGTGCCAGCAGTGCGATGAGAGAGACCCAGTACTTC
CDR3: CASSAMRETQYF

J: TRBJ2-7
D: TRBD2
V: TRBV5-1
size: NA
DNA: TGCGCCAGCAGCCTCCTAGCGGGAACTGGGGAGCAGTACTTC
CDR3: CASSLLAGTGEQYF

J: TRBJ2-7
D: NA
V: TRBV5-4
size: NA
DNA: TGTGCCAGCAGCTTAAACCACTACGAGCAGTACTTC
CDR3: CASSLNHYEQYF

J: TRBJ2-2
D: TRBD2
V: TRBV6-1
size: NA
DNA: TGTGCCAGCAGTGACTTTCCTAGCGGAAACACCGGGGAGCTGTTTTTT
CDR3: CASSDFPSGNTGELFF

J: TRBJ1-6
D: NA
V: TRBV27
size: NA
DNA: TGTGCCAGCAGTTGGTCAGGGTCACCCCTCCACTTT
CDR3: CASSWSGSPLHF

J: TRBJ2-1
D: NA
V: TRBV5-1
size: NA
DNA: TGCGCCAGCAGGGGGTTCTCAGGGTTGGTAGATTTCGATGAGCAGTTCTTC
CDR3: CASRGFSGLVDFDEQFF

J: TRBJ2-1
D: NA
V: TRBV7-8
size: NA
DNA: TGTGCCAGCAGCTCGGGGTTTAGGGGCTCCTACAATGAGCAGTTCTTC
CDR3: CASSSGFRGSYNEQFF

J: TRBJ1-1
D: NA
V: TRBV5-5
size: NA
DNA: TGTGCCAGCAGCTTGGGTCTCACTGAAGCTTTCTTT
CDR3: CASSLGLTEAFF

J: TRBJ2-5
D: TRBD2
V: TRBV6-1
size: NA
DNA: TGTGCCAGCAGCCCACTAGCGCAGGAGACCCAGTACTTC
CDR3: CASSPLAQETQYF

J: TRBJ1-3
D: NA
V: TRBV6-5
size: NA
DNA: TGTGCCAGCCGTCCAGGGGGAAACACCATATATTTT
CDR3: CASRPGGNTIYF

J: TRBJ1-4
D: NA
V: TRBV28
size: NA
DNA: TGTGCCAGTTCGGACGCAACTAATGAAAAACTGTTTTTT
CDR3: CASSDATNEKLFF

J: TRBJ1-2
D: TRBD1
V: TRBV6-5
size: NA
DNA: TGTGCCAGCAGTTATCAGGGGGCGTTCGGCTACACCTTC
CDR3: CASSYQGAFGYTF

J: TRBJ1-2
D: TRBD1
V: TRBV7-2
size: NA
DNA: TGTGCCAGCAGCTTTGTAAAGGGGACAGGGGGCAGCTATGGCTACACCTTC
CDR3: CASSFVKGTGGSYGYTF

J: TRBJ2-1
D: NA
V: TRBV28
size: NA
DNA: TGTGCCAGCAGCCGCGCAGGGAGCTCCTACAATGAGCAGTTCTTC
CDR3: CASSRAGSSYNEQFF